This T cell receptor beta chain was sequenced for a study of blood T cell repertoires in COVID-19. On the study more broadly: From the United States, Italy and Spain came samples of acute and convalescent COVID-19. T cells, B-cell-depleted T cells, or PBMCs supplied cDNA or gDNA.

Participant-given clinical history determined each cohort assignment. Clones were sequenced by immunoSEQ multiplex PCR, and TCRdb holds only the in-frame ones, with some missing. Here the sample spans about 200,000 clones, 65% to 90% being singletons. Germline CDR1 and CDR2: SGHVS and FNYEAQ. The CDR3 sequence is 12 residues long. Trimming shortened V by 2 bases and J by 5 bases, and 4 bases separated the two germline ends. The sequencing sample was made of PBMCs or T cells enriched from blood (not recorded which). This rearrangement joins TRBV7-6 to TRBJ2-1; D remains unclear. The TCR originated in a woman aged 60-70 years with acute COVID-19. Here the CDR3 reads CASSLPHNEQFF. The DNA for the CDR3 is TGTGCCAGCAGCTTACCTCACAATGAGCAGTTCTTC.